This TCR beta chain was documented in a study of siplizumab effects on memory and regulatory T cells. Points from the study as a whole: Mappable CD4+ clones that were alloreactive averaged approximately 69% Treg-derived with siplizumab versus 25% to 30% in controls. The drug siplizumab significantly decreased the alloreactive sequences that could be traced to unstimulated CD4+ memory cells. Naive T cells, seemingly more diverse than memory cells, seemed major alloresponse contributors.

On this clone: Antigen unknown.

CDR1 is SEHNR and CDR2 is FQNEAQ in the germline V gene (reference sequence). This CDR3 has 12 residues. The V gene lost 3 bases and the J gene lost 2 bases, with 3 bases spanning the gap. Clones were read by immunoSEQ multiplex PCR, and TCRdb kept only the in-frame ones, dropping some. The sample records some 110,000 clones, approximately 94% being singletons. The clonotype was recovered from a human donor in good health. The material sequenced was CD4+ T cells sorted from blood. This chain uses TRBV7-9 with TRBJ2-3; no clear D. CDR3 DNA: TGTGCCAGCAGCTTCTCCACAGATACGCAGTATTTT. Translation: CASSFSTDTQYF. Full variable domain (remainder filled in from reference TRBV7-9 and TRBJ2-3): DTGVSQNPRHKITKRGQNVTFRCDPISEHNRLYWYRQTLGQGPEFLTYFQNEAQLEKSRLLSDRFSAERPKGSFSTLEIQRTEQGDSAMYLCASSFSTDTQYFGPGTRLTVL.